The entry that follows covers one TCR beta chain sequence. V was trimmed by 0 bases and J by 6 bases, leaving 14 bases between them. The CDR3 runs to 15 residues. Germline loops: CDR1 SGHTA, CDR2 FQGNSA. The data were produced by immunoSEQ multiplex PCR, yet TCRdb's version contains in-frame clones alone and is incomplete. The data contain 100,000 to 150,000 clones, under 90% of them seen just once; the ten biggest clones take up about 4.1%. These data are taken from a study of T cell responses to AZD1222 COVID-19 vaccine. Specimen: peripheral blood, collected on day 0 of AZD1222 vaccination. This sequence originates from an adult in good health. This chain joins TRBV7-2 and TRBJ1-2; D is perhaps TRBD1 (5 bases). For the CDR3, the DNA is TGTGCCAGCAGCTTAGCTCTAGGGGTTGTAAATGGCTACACCTTC. This translates into CASSLALGVVNGYTF.